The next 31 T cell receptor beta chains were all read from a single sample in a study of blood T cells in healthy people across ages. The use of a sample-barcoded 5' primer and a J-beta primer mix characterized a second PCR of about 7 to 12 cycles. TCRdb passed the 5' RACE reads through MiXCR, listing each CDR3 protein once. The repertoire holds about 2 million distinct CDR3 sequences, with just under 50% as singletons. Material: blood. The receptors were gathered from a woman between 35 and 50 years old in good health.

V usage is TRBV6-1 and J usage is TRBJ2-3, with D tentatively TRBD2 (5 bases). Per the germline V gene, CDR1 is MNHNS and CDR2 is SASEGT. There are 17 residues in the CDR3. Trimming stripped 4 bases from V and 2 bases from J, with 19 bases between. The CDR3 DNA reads TGTGCCAGCAGTGCCCATACTAGAAGTTGGGCCACAGATACGCAGTATTTT. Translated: CASSAHTRSWATDTQYF.

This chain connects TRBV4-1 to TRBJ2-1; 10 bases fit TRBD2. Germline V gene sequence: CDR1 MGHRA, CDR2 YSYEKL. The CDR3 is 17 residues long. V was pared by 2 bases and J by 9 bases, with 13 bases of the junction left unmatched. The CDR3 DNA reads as TGCGCCAGCAGCCAATTCTCGCCGAGCGGGGGGGAAAGTGAGCAGTTCTTC. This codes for CASSQFSPSGGESEQFF.

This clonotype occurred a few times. The CDR3 bases are TGTGCCAGCAAACCTGGGGGGTTTTTGGAGACCCAGTACTTC. Its protein product is CASKPGGFLETQYF. The chain has TRBV7-2 and TRBJ2-5; D might be TRBD2 (6 bases). Looked up from germline, CDR1 is SGHTA and CDR2 is FQGNSA. CDR3 length equals 14 residues. The V end was cut by 7 bases, the J end by 5 bases, with 17 bases between.

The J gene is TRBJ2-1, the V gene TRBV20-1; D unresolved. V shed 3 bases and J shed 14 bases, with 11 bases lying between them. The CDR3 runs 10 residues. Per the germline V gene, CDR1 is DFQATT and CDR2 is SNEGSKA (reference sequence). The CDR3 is CSARFRVEFF. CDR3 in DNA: TGCAGTGCTAGGTTCCGAGTGGAGTTCTTC.

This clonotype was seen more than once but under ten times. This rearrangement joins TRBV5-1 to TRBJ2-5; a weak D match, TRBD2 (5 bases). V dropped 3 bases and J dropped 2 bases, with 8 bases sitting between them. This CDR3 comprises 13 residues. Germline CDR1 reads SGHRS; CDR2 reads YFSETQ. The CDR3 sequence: CASSSREQETQYF. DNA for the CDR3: TGCGCCAGCAGCTCGAGGGAGCAAGAGACCCAGTACTTC.

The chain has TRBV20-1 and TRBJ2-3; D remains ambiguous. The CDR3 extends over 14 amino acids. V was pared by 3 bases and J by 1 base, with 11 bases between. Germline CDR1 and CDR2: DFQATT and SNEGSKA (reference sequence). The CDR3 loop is CSASELVRTDTQYF. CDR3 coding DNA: TGCAGTGCTAGTGAGCTCGTACGCACAGATACGCAGTATTTT.

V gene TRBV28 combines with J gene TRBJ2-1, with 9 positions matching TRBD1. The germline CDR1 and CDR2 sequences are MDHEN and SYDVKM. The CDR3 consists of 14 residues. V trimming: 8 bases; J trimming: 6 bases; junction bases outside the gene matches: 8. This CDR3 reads CASSRGQGVNEQFF. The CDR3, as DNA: TGTGCCAGCTCGAGGGGACAGGGTGTCAATGAGCAGTTCTTC.

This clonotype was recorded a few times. CDR3 nucleotides: TGTGCCAGCAGTGATGAGGGGACAGGAGTCTACGAGCAGTACTTC. Protein product: CASSDEGTGVYEQYF. This chain connects TRBV2 to TRBJ2-7; 8 positions match TRBD1. The CDR3 loop spans 15 amino acids. V trimming: 3 bases; J trimming: 3 bases; junction bases outside the gene matches: 7. The germline gives CDR1 SNHLY, CDR2 FYNNEI.

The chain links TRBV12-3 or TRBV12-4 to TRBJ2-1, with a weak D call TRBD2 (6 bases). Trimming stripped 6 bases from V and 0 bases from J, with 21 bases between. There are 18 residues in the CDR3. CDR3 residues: CASSRRWAGTSSYNEQFF. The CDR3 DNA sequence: TGTGCCAGCAGCCGTAGGTGGGCGGGGACGAGCTCCTACAATGAGCAGTTCTTC.

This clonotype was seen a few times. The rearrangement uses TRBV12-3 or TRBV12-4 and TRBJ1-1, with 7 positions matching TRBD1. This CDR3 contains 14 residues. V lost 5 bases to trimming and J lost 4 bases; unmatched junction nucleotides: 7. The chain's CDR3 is CASSKGAGATEAFF. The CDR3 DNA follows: TGTGCCAGCAGTAAGGGGGCAGGGGCCACTGAAGCTTTCTTT.

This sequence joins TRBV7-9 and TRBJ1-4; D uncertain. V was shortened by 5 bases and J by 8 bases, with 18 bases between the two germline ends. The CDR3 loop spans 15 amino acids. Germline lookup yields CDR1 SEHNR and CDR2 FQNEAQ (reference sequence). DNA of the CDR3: TGTGCCAGCAGCCGTGATTCGGGATTCAGCGAAAAACTGTTTTTT. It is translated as CASSRDSGFSEKLFF.

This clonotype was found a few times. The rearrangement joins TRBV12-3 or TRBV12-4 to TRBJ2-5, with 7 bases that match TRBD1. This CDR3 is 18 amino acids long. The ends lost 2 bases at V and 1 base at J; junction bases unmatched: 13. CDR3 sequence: CASSLSRGQTGTQETQYF. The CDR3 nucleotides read TGTGCCAGCAGTTTATCTCGGGGACAGACAGGGACCCAAGAGACCCAGTACTTC.

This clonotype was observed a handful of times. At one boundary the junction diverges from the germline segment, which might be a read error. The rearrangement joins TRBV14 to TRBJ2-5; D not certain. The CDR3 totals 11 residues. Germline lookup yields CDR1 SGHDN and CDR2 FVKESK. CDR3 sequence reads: CVSSQGETQYF. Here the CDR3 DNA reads TGTGTCAGCAGCCAAGGGGAGACCCAGTACTTC.

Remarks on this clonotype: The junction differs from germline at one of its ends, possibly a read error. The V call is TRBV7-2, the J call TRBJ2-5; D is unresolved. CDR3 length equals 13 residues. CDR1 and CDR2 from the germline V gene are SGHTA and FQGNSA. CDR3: CASSSNRQEAQYF. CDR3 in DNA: TGTGCCAGCAGCTCCAATCGCCAAGAGGCCCAGTACTTC.

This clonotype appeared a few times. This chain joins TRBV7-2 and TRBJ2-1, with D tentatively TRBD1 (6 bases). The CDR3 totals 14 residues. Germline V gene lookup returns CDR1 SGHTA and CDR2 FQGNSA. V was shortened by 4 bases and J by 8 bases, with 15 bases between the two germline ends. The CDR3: CASSSRQVEDEQFF. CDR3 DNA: TGTGCCAGCAGCTCTCGACAGGTTGAGGATGAGCAGTTCTTC.

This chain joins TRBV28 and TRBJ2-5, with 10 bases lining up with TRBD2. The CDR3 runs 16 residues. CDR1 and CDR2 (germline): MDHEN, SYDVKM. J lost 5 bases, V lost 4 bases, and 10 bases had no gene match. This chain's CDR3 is CASSSPGAGGTETQYF. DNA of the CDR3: TGTGCCAGCAGTTCCCCCGGAGCGGGGGGGACGGAGACCCAGTACTTC.

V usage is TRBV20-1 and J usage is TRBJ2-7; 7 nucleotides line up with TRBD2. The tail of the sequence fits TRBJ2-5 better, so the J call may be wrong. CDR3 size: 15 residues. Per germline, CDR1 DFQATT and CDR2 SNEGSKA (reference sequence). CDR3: CSARVSAGRLETQYF. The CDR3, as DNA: TGCAGTGCTAGAGTCTCAGCGGGGCGTCTTGAGACCCAGTACTTC.

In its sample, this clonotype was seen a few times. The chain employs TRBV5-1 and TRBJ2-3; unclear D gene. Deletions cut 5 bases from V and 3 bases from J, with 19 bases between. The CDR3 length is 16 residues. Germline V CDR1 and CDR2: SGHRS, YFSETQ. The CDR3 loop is CASRLLAGPRTDTQYF. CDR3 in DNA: TGCGCCAGCAGATTACTCGCAGGCCCCCGGACAGATACGCAGTATTTT. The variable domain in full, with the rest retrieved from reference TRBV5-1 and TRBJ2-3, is KAGVTQTPRYLIKTRGQQVTLSCSPISGHRSVSWYQQTPGQGLQFLFEYFSETQRNKGNFPGRFSGRQFSNSRSEMNVSTLELGDSALYLCASRLLAGPRTDTQYFGPGTRLTVL.

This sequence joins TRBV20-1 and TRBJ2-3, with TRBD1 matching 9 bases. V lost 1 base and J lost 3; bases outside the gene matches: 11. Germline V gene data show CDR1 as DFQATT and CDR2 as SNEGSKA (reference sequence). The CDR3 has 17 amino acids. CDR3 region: CSARGFGTGYGTDTQYF. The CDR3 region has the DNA TGCAGTGCTAGAGGTTTCGGGACAGGGTACGGAACAGATACGCAGTATTTT.

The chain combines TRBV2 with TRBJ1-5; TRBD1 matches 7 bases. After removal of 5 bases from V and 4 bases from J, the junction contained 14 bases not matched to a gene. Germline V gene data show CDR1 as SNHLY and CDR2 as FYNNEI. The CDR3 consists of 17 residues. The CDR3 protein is CASSRRDSRSTNQPQHF. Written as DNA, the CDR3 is TGTGCCAGCAGTCGGAGGGACAGTCGTTCCACTAATCAGCCCCAGCATTTT.

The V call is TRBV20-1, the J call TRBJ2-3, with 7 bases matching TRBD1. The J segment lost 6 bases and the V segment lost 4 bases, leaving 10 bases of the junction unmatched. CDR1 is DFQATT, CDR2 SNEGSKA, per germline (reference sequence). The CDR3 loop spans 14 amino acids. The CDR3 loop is CSANNRGYFDTQYF. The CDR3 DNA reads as TGCAGTGCTAACAACAGGGGATATTTTGATACGCAGTATTTT.

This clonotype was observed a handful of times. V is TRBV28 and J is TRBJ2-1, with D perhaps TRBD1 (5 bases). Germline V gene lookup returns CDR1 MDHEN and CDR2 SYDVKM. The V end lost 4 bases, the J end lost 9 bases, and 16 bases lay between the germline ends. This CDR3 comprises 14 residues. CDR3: CASSSIDQGGEQFF. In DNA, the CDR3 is TGTGCCAGCAGTTCCATAGATCAGGGTGGTGAGCAGTTCTTC.

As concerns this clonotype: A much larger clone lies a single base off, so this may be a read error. The CDR3 bases are TGTGCCAGCAGTGTCCAGGGGTGGGGCGTCCTGACTTTC. Its translation: CASSVQGWGVLTF. The rearrangement uses TRBV12-3 or TRBV12-4 and TRBJ2-6; TRBD1 might be the D (6 bases). The V and J ends lost 5 bases and 12 bases respectively, with 14 bases between them. The CDR3 length is 13 residues.

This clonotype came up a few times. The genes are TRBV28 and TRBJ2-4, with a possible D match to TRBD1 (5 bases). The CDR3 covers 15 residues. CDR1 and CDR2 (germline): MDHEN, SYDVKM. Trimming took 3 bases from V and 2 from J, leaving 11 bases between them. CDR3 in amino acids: CASSFDRRTKNIQYF. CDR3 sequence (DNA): TGTGCCAGCAGTTTTGACAGACGAACCAAAAACATTCAGTACTTC.

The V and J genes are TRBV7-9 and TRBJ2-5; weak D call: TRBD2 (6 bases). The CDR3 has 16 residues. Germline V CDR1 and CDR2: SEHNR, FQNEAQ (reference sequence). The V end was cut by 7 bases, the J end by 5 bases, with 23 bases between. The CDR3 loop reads CASTPTSAGRSETQYF. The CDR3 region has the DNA TGTGCCAGCACCCCAACCTCGGCAGGGAGGTCCGAGACCCAGTACTTC.

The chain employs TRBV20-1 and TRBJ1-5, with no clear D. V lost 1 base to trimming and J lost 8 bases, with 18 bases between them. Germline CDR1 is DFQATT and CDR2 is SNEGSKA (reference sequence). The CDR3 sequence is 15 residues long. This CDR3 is CSARGPDRPEEPQHF. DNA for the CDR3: TGCAGTGCTAGAGGCCCAGACCGCCCCGAGGAGCCCCAGCATTTT.

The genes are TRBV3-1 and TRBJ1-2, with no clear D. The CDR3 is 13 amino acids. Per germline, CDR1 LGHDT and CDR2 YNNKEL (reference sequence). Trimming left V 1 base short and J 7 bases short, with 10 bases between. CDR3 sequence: CASSQGEIGGYTF. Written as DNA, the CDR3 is TGTGCCAGCAGCCAAGGGGAAATCGGTGGCTACACCTTC.

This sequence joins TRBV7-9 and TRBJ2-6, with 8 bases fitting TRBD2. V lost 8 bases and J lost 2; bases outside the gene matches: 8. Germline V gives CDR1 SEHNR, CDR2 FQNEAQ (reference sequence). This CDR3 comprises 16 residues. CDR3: CASLRWGLAGANVLTF. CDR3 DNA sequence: TGTGCCAGCCTCCGCTGGGGACTAGCTGGGGCCAACGTCCTGACTTTC.

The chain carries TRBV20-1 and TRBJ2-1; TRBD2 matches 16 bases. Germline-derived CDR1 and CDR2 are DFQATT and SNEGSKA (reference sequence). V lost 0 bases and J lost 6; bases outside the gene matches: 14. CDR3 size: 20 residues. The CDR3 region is CSARETPGLAGGRFRNEQFF. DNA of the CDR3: TGCAGTGCTAGAGAGACCCCGGGACTAGCGGGGGGGCGGTTCCGCAATGAGCAGTTCTTC.

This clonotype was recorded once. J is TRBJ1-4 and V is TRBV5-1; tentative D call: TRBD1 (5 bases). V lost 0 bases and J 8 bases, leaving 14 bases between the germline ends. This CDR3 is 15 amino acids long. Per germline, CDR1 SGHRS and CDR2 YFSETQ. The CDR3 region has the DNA TGCGCCAGCAGCTTGGGCGGGGCCGGGTCGGAAAAACTGTTTTTT. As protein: CASSLGGAGSEKLFF. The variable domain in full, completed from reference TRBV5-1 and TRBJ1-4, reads KAGVTQTPRYLIKTRGQQVTLSCSPISGHRSVSWYQQTPGQGLQFLFEYFSETQRNKGNFPGRFSGRQFSNSRSEMNVSTLELGDSALYLCASSLGGAGSEKLFFGSGTQLSVL.

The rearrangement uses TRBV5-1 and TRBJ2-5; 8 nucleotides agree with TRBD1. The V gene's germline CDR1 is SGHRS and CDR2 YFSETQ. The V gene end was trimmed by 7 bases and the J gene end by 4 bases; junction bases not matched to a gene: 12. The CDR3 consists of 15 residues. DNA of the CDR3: TGCGCCAGCGGGCGGGACCAGGGGGCTTCAGAGACCCAGTACTTC. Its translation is CASGRDQGASETQYF.